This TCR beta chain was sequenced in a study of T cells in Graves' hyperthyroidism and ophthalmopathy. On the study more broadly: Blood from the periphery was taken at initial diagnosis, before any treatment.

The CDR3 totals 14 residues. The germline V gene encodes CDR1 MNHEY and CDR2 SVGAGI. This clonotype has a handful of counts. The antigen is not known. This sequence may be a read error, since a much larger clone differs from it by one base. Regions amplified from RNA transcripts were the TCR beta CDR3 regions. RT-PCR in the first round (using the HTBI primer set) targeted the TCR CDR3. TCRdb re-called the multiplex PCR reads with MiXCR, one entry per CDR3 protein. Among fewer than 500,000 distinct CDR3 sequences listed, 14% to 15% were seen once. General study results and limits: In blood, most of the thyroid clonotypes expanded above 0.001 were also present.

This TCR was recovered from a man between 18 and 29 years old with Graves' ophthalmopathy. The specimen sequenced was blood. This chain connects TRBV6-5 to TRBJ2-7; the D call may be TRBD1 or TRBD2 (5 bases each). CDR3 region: CTSSYEAGSYEQYF. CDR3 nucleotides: TGTACCAGCAGTTACGAGGCAGGGAGCTACGAGCAGTACTTC.